What follows are 17 T cell receptor beta chains derived from one specimen sequenced in a study of control samples from healthy donors and cancer patients. Produced via immunoSEQ multiplex PCR; TCRdb's table is partial and in-frame only. The data contain about 150,000 clones, just under 95% of them singletons. The sample was blood. The receptors come from a man in his forties in good health.

CDR3 nucleotides: TGTGCCAGCAACGGAGGGGTGGTAGACTTTGGGGCCAACGTCCTGACTTTC. It encodes CASNGGVVDFGANVLTF. V is TRBV9 and J is TRBJ2-6, with D possibly TRBD2 on 6 matching bases. The germline CDR1 and CDR2 sequences are SGDLS and YYNGEE. Trimming stripped 6 bases from V and 3 bases from J, with 19 bases between. The CDR3 sequence is 17 residues long. The entire variable domain, with the rest obtained from reference TRBV9 and TRBJ2-6, is as follows: DSGVTQTPKHLITATGQRVTLRCSPRSGDLSVYWYQQSLDQGLQFLIQYYNGEERAKGNILERFSAQQFPDLHSELNLSSLELGDSALYFCASNGGVVDFGANVLTFGAGSRLTVL.

This chain connects TRBV7-2 to TRBJ1-2; TRBD1 matches 8 bases. The CDR3 runs 13 residues. Germline values: CDR1 SGHTA, CDR2 FQGNSA. Trimming took 3 bases from V and 8 from J; bases not matched to a gene: 5. The CDR3 region has the DNA TGTGCCAGCAGCTTTCAGGGGGCGGGAGGCTACACCTTC. This encodes CASSFQGAGGYTF.

The chain links TRBV19 to TRBJ2-7; possible D gene TRBD1, 5 bases. The length of the CDR3 is 15 residues. V was pared by 3 bases and J by 0 bases, with 12 bases between. Germline loops: CDR1 LNHDA, CDR2 SQIVND (reference sequence). As DNA, the CDR3 is TGTGCCAGTAGTATGGGGCAGTTCCTCTCCTACGAGCAGTACTTC. It specifies CASSMGQFLSYEQYF.

The rearrangement uses TRBV27 and TRBJ2-7; 9 bases match TRBD1. J lost 6 bases, V lost 2 bases, and 2 bases had no gene match. The germline CDR1 and CDR2 sequences are MNHEY and SMNVEV (reference sequence). The CDR3 contains 13 residues. CDR3 nucleotide sequence: TGTGCCAGCAGTTTACCGGGACAGGGCGAGCAGTACTTC. Its translation: CASSLPGQGEQYF.

This chain links TRBV11-2 with TRBJ1-2; a possible D gene is TRBD1 (5 bases). Trimming took off 5 bases at V and 0 bases at J, with 16 bases between the two ends. The CDR3 is 16 residues long. Germline CDR1 SGHAT, CDR2 FQNNGV. CDR3 loop: CASSPTGAVANYGYTF. The CDR3 DNA reads TGTGCCAGCAGCCCAACTGGGGCGGTAGCTAACTATGGCTACACCTTC.

This sequence joins TRBV21-1 and TRBJ1-2; TRBD1, the table's D call, lacks a check against the DNA. TRBV21-1 is a documented pseudogene. The CDR3 totals 13 residues. CDR3 residues: CASSLTGGYGYTF. The CDR3 nucleotides are TGTGCCAGCAGCTTGACAGGGGGATATGGCTACACCTTC.

The chain couples TRBV18 to TRBJ1-6, with D maybe TRBD1 (6 bases). V was cut by 4 bases and J by 3 bases, with 10 bases left in between. Germline V lookup: CDR1 KGHSH, CDR2 LQKENI. The CDR3 runs 15 residues. This CDR3 is CASSQGQIYNSPLHF. CDR3 bases: TGTGCCAGCTCACAAGGACAGATCTATAATTCACCCCTCCACTTT.

The V gene is TRBV3-1 (or the pseudogene TRBV3-2), the J gene TRBJ2-5; TRBD2 matches at 12 bases. Germline V CDR1 and CDR2: LGHDT, YNNKEL (reference sequence). J was trimmed by 7 bases and V by 6 bases; bases with no gene match: 3. The CDR3 totals 13 residues. The CDR3 nucleotides are TGTGCCAGCAGGTCGACTAGCGGGGGGACCCAGTACTTC. This sequence encodes CASRSTSGGTQYF.

V usage is TRBV21-1 and J usage is TRBJ1-1. TRBV21-1 is a documented pseudogene. The CDR3 sequence is 15 residues long. The CDR3 sequence is CASSREGRMNTEAFF. The CDR3 nucleotides read TGTGCCAGCAGCCGAGAGGGCAGGATGAACACTGAAGCTTTCTTT.

The CDR3 here is CASSLTGGQGRNEQFF. For the CDR3, the DNA is TGTGCCAGCAGTTTAACCGGCGGACAGGGGAGGAATGAGCAGTTCTTC. V usage is TRBV27 and J usage is TRBJ2-1; 9 bases fit TRBD1. Germline trimming cut 2 bases from V and 7 bases from J; bases unmatched to any gene: 9. This CDR3 has 16 amino acids. Germline CDR1 is MNHEY and CDR2 is SMNVEV (reference sequence).

The rearrangement links TRBV6-6 to TRBJ1-2; TRBD1 agrees at 9 bases. Trimming took 8 bases from V and 8 from J; bases not matched to a gene: 18. The germline V gene encodes CDR1 MNHNY and CDR2 SVGAGI (reference sequence). The length of the CDR3 is 16 residues. Here the CDR3 reads CASFRGGTGQGNGYTF. Written as DNA, the CDR3 is TGTGCCAGCTTCCGTGGGGGAACGGGACAGGGAAACGGCTACACCTTC.

The chain recombines TRBV11-1 with TRBJ2-7, with D perhaps TRBD2 (5 bases). This CDR3 has 14 residues. Deletions cut 2 bases from V and 6 bases from J, with 14 bases between. Germline CDR1 SGHAT, CDR2 FQDESV (reference sequence). Written as DNA, the CDR3 is TGTGCCAGCAGCTTACTCCGGGGAAGCGTCGAGCAGTACTTC. As protein: CASSLLRGSVEQYF.

The chain uses TRBV6-5 and TRBJ2-7, with 9 positions matching TRBD1. Germline assignment: CDR1 MNHEY and CDR2 SVGAGI. The CDR3 consists of 14 residues. J lost 2 bases, V lost 7 bases, and 6 bases had no gene match. Here the CDR3 DNA reads TGTGCCAGCATACGGGACAGGGTGGCCTACGAGCAGTACTTC. Translating it yields CASIRDRVAYEQYF.

The chain combines TRBV5-1 with TRBJ1-5; 7 bases map to TRBD1. V was clipped by 4 bases and J by 1 base; unmatched bases: 20. The germline CDR1 and CDR2 sequences are SGHRS and YFSETQ. This CDR3 is 20 amino acids long. This chain's CDR3 is CASSPSFLGDRDRSNQPQHF. Here the CDR3 DNA reads TGCGCCAGCAGCCCATCATTCCTGGGTGACAGGGATAGGAGCAATCAGCCCCAGCATTTT.

The rearrangement uses TRBV7-6 and TRBJ2-6, with D possibly being TRBD2 (6 bases). V was trimmed by 2 bases and J by 2 bases, leaving 19 bases between them. The CDR3 runs 19 residues. Looked up from germline, CDR1 is SGHVS and CDR2 is FNYEAQ. The CDR3 loop reads CASSLRGRETFTGANVLTF. Here the CDR3 DNA reads TGTGCCAGCAGCTTACGTGGGCGGGAAACCTTTACTGGGGCCAACGTCCTGACTTTC.

The V call is TRBV9, the J call TRBJ1-1, with D maybe TRBD1 (5 bases). The CDR3 sequence is 13 residues long. Trimming pared 4 bases from V and 7 bases from J, leaving 14 bases between. Germline loops: CDR1 SGDLS, CDR2 YYNGEE. The CDR3 reads CASSPGLGLEAFF. The DNA of the CDR3 is TGTGCCAGCAGCCCGGGACTGGGGCTTGAAGCTTTCTTT.

In the case of this clone: Different DNA sequences within this sample yield the same CDR3. This chain uses TRBV19 with TRBJ1-2; unclear D gene. The germline CDR1 and CDR2 sequences are LNHDA and SQIVND (reference sequence). V lost 6 bases and J lost 0, with 11 bases in between. The CDR3 is made up of 14 amino acids. The CDR3 is CASSSIPPNYGYTF. CDR3 nucleotide sequence: TGTGCCAGTAGCTCAATACCCCCTAACTATGGCTACACCTTC.